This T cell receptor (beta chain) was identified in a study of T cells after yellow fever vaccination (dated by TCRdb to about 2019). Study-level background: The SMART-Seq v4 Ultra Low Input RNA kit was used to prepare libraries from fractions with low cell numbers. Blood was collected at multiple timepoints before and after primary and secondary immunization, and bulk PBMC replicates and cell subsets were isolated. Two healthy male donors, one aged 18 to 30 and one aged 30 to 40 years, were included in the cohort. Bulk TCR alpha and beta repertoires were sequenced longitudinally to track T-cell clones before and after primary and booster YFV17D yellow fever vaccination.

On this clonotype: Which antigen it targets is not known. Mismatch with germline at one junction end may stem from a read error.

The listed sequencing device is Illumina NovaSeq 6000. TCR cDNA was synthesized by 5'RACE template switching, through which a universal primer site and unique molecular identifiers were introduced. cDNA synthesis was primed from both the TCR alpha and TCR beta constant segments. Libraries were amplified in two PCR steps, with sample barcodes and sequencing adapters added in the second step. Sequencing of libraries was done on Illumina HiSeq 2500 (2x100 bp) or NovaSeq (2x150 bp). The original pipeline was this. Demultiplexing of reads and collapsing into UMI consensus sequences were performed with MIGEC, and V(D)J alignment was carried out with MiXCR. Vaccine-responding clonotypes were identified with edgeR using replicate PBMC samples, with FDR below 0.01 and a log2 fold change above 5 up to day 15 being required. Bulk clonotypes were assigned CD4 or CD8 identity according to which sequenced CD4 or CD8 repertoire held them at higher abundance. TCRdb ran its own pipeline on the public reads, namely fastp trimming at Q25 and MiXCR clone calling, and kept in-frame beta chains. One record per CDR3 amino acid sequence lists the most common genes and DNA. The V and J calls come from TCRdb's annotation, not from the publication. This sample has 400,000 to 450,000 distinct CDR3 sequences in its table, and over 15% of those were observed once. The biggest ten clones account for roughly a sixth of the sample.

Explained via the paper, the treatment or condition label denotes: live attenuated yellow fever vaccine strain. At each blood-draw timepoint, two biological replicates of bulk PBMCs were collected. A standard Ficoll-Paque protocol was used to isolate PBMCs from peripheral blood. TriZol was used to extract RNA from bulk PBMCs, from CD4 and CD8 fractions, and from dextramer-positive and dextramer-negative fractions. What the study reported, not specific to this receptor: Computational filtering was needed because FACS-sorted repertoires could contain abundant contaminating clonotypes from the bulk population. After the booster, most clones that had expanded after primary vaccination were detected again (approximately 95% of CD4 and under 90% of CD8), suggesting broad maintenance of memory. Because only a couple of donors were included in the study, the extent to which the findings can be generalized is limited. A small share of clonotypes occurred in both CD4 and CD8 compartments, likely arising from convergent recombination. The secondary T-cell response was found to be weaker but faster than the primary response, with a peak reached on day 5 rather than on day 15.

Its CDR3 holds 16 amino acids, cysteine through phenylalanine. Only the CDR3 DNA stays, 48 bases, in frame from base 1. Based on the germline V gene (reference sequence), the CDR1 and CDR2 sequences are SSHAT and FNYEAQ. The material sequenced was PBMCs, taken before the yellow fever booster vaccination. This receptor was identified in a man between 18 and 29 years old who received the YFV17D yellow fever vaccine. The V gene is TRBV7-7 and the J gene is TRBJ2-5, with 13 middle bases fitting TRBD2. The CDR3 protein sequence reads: CASSTGLAGEQETQYF. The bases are TGTGCTAGCAGCACCGGACTAGCGGGGGAACAAGAGACCCAGTACTTC.